Only one count was recorded for the clone carrying this TCR beta chain. The sample comes from a study of blood T cell repertoires in COVID-19. Overall study: There were acute and convalescent COVID-19 samples, and they came from the United States, Italy and Spain. The analysed material was cDNA or gDNA that came from T cells, B-cell-depleted T cells, or PBMCs.

Original methodology: Quantification of nucleated cells was approximated via reference gene primer amplification. The assay was immunoSEQ multiplex PCR, and TCRdb's table has in-frame clones only and misses some. That table supplies the V and J calls and clone size; D and trimming were determined from the DNA. The table shows 150,000 to 180,000 clones, with roughly nine tenths occurring only once. The CDR3 loop spans 12 amino acids. In germline, CDR1 is LGHDT, CDR2 YNNKEL (reference sequence). The ends were cut back, 3 bases at V and 8 bases at J, with 7 bases in the middle. This receptor was identified in a woman in her thirties or forties with acute or convalescent COVID-19. Sequenced: peripheral blood. This chain joins TRBV3-1 (or the pseudogene TRBV3-2) and TRBJ1-4; D call uncertain. DNA of the CDR3: TGTGCCAGCAGCCAGGTGACAGAAAAACTGTTTTTT. It translates to CASSQVTEKLFF.